This is a list of T cell receptor beta chains from one sample in a study of T cell responses to AZD1222 COVID-19 vaccine. Clones were read by immunoSEQ multiplex PCR, and TCRdb kept only the in-frame ones, dropping some. The sample lists some 200,000 clones, roughly 94% seen once, with around 1.7% in the top ten. Sample: peripheral blood, taken 28 days after the second dose of the MenACWY control vaccine. All receptors derive from an adult who received the MenACWY meningococcal vaccine as a control. Both conserved end residues are part of each CDR3. The order of the fields is D gene, V gene, clone size, J gene, CDR3 protein, CDR3 DNA. D genes are given only for firm matches. Clone size is shown for a subset of rows, as once, few, many or a class of expanded clone.

TRBD2	TRBV29-1	-	TRBJ2-2	CSVSSGRASGELFF	TGCAGCGTTTCTAGCGGGAGGGCCTCCGGGGAGCTGTTTTTT
TRBD1	TRBV5-1	-	TRBJ2-2	CASTTGQGSVTGELFF	TGCGCCAGCACAACGGGACAGGGATCGGTCACCGGGGAGCTGTTTTTT
-	TRBV28	-	TRBJ1-6	CASKSNRAGLNSPLHF	TGTGCCAGCAAGTCCAATCGGGCAGGGCTAAATTCACCCCTCCACTTT
-	TRBV24-1	-	TRBJ2-2	CATAGNTGELFF	TGTGCCACGGCGGGGAACACCGGGGAGCTGTTTTTT
TRBD1	TRBV4-1	-	TRBJ1-1	CASSQARTGGTEAFF	TGCGCCAGCAGCCAAGCGAGGACAGGGGGCACTGAAGCTTTCTTT
-	TRBV5-6	-	TRBJ1-6	CASSLSPGRANSPLHF	TGTGCCAGCAGCTTGTCGCCAGGTCGGGCCAATTCACCCCTCCACTTT
-	TRBV29-1	-	TRBJ2-7	CSVFSGSSYEQYF	TGCAGCGTTTTTAGCGGTAGCTCCTACGAGCAGTACTTC
-	TRBV7-8	-	TRBJ2-7	CASSLAASYEQYF	TGTGCCAGCAGCTTAGCCGCTAGCTACGAGCAGTACTTC
TRBD1	TRBV6-5	-	TRBJ1-1	CASSYSGTGGFEAFF	TGTGCCAGCAGTTACTCAGGGACAGGGGGATTTGAAGCTTTCTTT
TRBD2	TRBV7-9	once	TRBJ2-1	CATPGLDYNEQFF	TGTGCCACCCCGGGACTAGACTACAATGAGCAGTTCTTC
-	TRBV6-1	-	TRBJ2-3	CASSDTAGSTDTQYF	TGTGCCAGCAGTGATACGGCGGGAAGCACAGATACGCAGTATTTT
TRBD2	TRBV7-8	-	TRBJ2-2	CASSLDGGAGELFF	TGTGCCAGCAGCTTGGACGGGGGGGCCGGGGAGCTGTTTTTT
TRBD1	TRBV9	-	TRBJ1-6	CASSANAGQGGLGSPLHF	TGTGCCAGCAGCGCAAATGCAGGACAGGGAGGTCTGGGTTCACCCCTCCACTTT
-	TRBV2	-	TRBJ2-1	CASSVTRLFF	TGTGCCAGCAGCGTGACTAGACTGTTCTTC
-	TRBV5-1	-	TRBJ2-1	CASSAFGGEHNEQFF	TGCGCCAGCAGTGCGTTCGGGGGAGAACACAATGAGCAGTTCTTC
-	TRBV15	-	TRBJ1-2	CATTPELGNYGYTF	TGTGCCACCACCCCCGAATTGGGGAACTATGGCTACACCTTC
TRBD1	TRBV19	-	TRBJ1-2	CATSGTGDSYPYGYTF	TGTGCCACGTCCGGGACAGGGGATTCCTACCCCTATGGCTACACCTTC
TRBD1	TRBV5-1	once	TRBJ1-4	CASSPGDRGSEKLFF	TGCGCCAGCAGCCCGGGGGACAGGGGGAGCGAAAAACTGTTTTTT
TRBD1	TRBV27	-	TRBJ2-3	CASSLETGGSDTQYF	TGTGCCAGCAGTTTGGAGACAGGGGGCTCAGATACGCAGTATTTT
TRBD2	TRBV4-3	-	TRBJ2-3	CASSQERGDTQYF	TGCGCCAGCAGCCAAGAGCGGGGGGATACGCAGTATTTT
-	TRBV19	once	TRBJ2-1	CASKGNRGYNEQFF	TGTGCCAGTAAAGGAAATAGGGGTTACAATGAGCAGTTCTTC
-	TRBV6-5	once	TRBJ1-5	CASSYSIPGDSQPQHF	TGTGCCAGCAGTTACTCGATCCCAGGGGATAGTCAGCCCCAGCATTTT
-	TRBV2	-	TRBJ1-6	CASSGARGIGSPLHF	TGTGCCAGCAGCGGAGCCCGGGGGATTGGTTCACCCCTCCACTTT